This TCR beta chain was retrieved from a study of long-term antiretroviral therapy in people with HIV. Study-level information: The earliest samples came from an era when ART typically awaited falling CD4 counts.

This CDR3 spans 13 amino acids. Per germline, CDR1 SGHTA and CDR2 FQGTGA. The V end lost 2 bases, the J end lost 7 bases, and 6 bases lay between the germline ends. A remark on this clone: Its antigen is unidentified.

Study observations and caveats: In samples taken after ART, diversity increased but remained below transplant donor control levels.

The immunoSEQ assay was v3.0, run at survey level. TCRdb's copy holds only in-frame clones and misses some; the assay was immunoSEQ multiplex PCR. Of around 15,000 clones listed, about 80% are singletons. People in the study who had HIV all got their treatment in the United States. Specimen: unsorted PBMCs, collected just before starting antiretroviral therapy. This rearrangement joins TRBV7-3 to TRBJ1-6, with no clear D. The clonotype originates from a middle-aged man with HIV. In nucleotides, the CDR3 is TGTGCCAGCAGCTTAGCGGGGAATTCACCCCTCCACTTT. Amino acids: CASSLAGNSPLHF.